Detailed here is one T cell receptor beta chain. Its antigen is not known. The V gene end was trimmed by 2 bases and the J gene end by 2 bases; junction bases not matched to a gene: 4. The germline CDR1 and CDR2 sequences are SGHRS and YFSETQ. CDR3 size: 14 residues. This sample was taken from a study of early T cells in non-severe SARS-CoV-2 infection. Study information: Chains were not paired, and sequencing was done on bulk RNA from unsorted whole blood. Study conclusions and caveats: VDJdb matching, biased toward anti-spike CD8 responses, missed private and CD4 specificities.

Unique molecular identifier tags were affixed to discrete cDNA molecules. One entry per CDR3 protein, called by TCRdb with MiXCR from the 5' RACE reads. Among about 120,000 distinct CDR3 sequences, around 13% were seen once, and the ten largest hold approximately 4%. The sample in question was whole blood, obtained at baseline. The clonotype was recovered from an adult who was a healthcare worker with PCR-confirmed SARS-CoV-2 infection or an uninfected control (not recorded which). This sequence joins TRBV5-1 and TRBJ2-7; 7 nucleotides line up with TRBD2. The CDR3 loop is CASSLASGPYEQYF. The DNA for the CDR3 is TGCGCCAGCAGCTTAGCTAGCGGACCCTACGAGCAGTACTTC. The variable domain in full, with the rest retrieved from reference TRBV5-1 and TRBJ2-7, is KAGVTQTPRYLIKTRGQQVTLSCSPISGHRSVSWYQQTPGQGLQFLFEYFSETQRNKGNFPGRFSGRQFSNSRSEMNVSTLELGDSALYLCASSLASGPYEQYFGPGTRLTVT.